These 28 T cell receptor beta chains were all obtained from the same sample, sequenced in a study of cytomegalovirus exposure and HLA in healthy donors. In the PCR, 60 Vbeta and 13 Jbeta primers were used. Measured with immunoSEQ multiplex PCR; TCRdb has only the in-frame clones, and not every one. This sample has 200,000 or so clones, with 75% to 90% found just once. The source material was PBMCs. These receptors were taken from a woman aged 50 to 60 in good health and CMV-seropositive.

The chain links TRBV5-1 to TRBJ2-3; the D gene is possibly TRBD1 (6 bases). This CDR3 has 13 residues. Trimming stripped 4 bases from V and 3 bases from J, with 9 bases between. Germline loops: CDR1 SGHRS, CDR2 YFSETQ. CDR3 sequence reads: CASSAGQTDTQYF. The CDR3 coding sequence is TGCGCCAGCAGCGCAGGACAGACAGATACGCAGTATTTT.

J is TRBJ2-1 and V is TRBV27; 7 bases map to TRBD2. CDR1 is MNHEY, CDR2 SMNVEV, per germline (reference sequence). V shed 5 bases and J 1 base; nucleotides not matched to a gene: 8. The CDR3 consists of 16 residues. The CDR3 protein is CASSDSSGISYNEQFF. In DNA form, the CDR3 reads TGTGCCAGCAGTGACTCTAGCGGCATTTCCTACAATGAGCAGTTCTTC.

The rearrangement uses TRBV11-2 and TRBJ2-1, with D uncertain. CDR3 length: 12 amino acids. Germline V gene sequence: CDR1 SGHAT, CDR2 FQNNGV. V was shortened by 6 bases and J by 9 bases, with 12 bases between the two germline ends. This chain's CDR3 is CASSYIRGEQFF. The CDR3 nucleotides read TGTGCCAGCAGTTACATTCGAGGTGAGCAGTTCTTC. Using reference TRBV11-2 and TRBJ2-1 for the parts outside the CDR3, the full variable domain is EAGVAQSPRYKIIEKRQSVAFWCNPISGHATLYWYQQILGQGPKLLIQFQNNGVVDDSQLPKDRFSAERLKGVDSTLKIQPAKLEDSAVYLCASSYIRGEQFFGPGTRLTVL.

This clone came up a few times. The chain carries TRBV7-8 and TRBJ2-5; 7 bases map to TRBD1. The germline CDR1 and CDR2 sequences are SGHVS and FQNEAQ. V lost 5 bases, J lost 5 bases, and 11 bases stayed unmatched. The CDR3 has 15 residues. CDR3 nucleotides: TGTGCCAGCAGCCCCTACCTAGGGGGCGGCGAGACCCAGTACTTC. It is translated as CASSPYLGGGETQYF.

The rearrangement uses TRBV7-8 and TRBJ2-5; 9 nucleotides line up with TRBD1. Looked up from germline, CDR1 is SGHVS and CDR2 is FQNEAQ. Germline trimming cut 4 bases from V and 3 bases from J; bases unmatched to any gene: 6. CDR3 size: 15 residues. The CDR3 protein is CASSSTGGSEETQYF. The CDR3, as DNA: TGTGCCAGCAGCTCGACAGGGGGATCGGAAGAGACCCAGTACTTC.

The rearrangement uses TRBV10-1 and TRBJ2-1, with a weak D call TRBD1 (5 bases). This CDR3 is 16 amino acids long. V lost 0 bases, J lost 6 bases, and 15 bases lay in between. Looked up from germline, CDR1 is WNHNN and CDR2 is SYGVQD (reference sequence). CDR3 loop: CASSESGQGMGNEQFF. The DNA for the CDR3 is TGCGCCAGCAGTGAGTCGGGGCAGGGCATGGGCAATGAGCAGTTCTTC.

The chain is built from TRBV25-1 and TRBJ2-1, with D possibly TRBD2 on 7 matching bases. The CDR3 length is 14 residues. Germline values: CDR1 MGHDK, CDR2 SYGVNS. Trimming cost V 4 bases and J 4 bases, with 11 bases left between them. The DNA of the CDR3 is TGTGCCAGCAGTGTAAGCGGGACATACAATGAGCAGTTCTTC. Protein product: CASSVSGTYNEQFF. The full variable domain, its missing parts supplied by reference TRBV25-1 and TRBJ2-1, is EADIYQTPRYLVIGTGKKITLECSQTMGHDKMYWYQQDPGMELHLIHYSYGVNSTEKGDLSSESTVSRIRTEHFPLTLESARPSHTSQYLCASSVSGTYNEQFFGPGTRLTVL.

V gene TRBV10-3 combines with J gene TRBJ2-5; 7 bases are shared with TRBD2. The J call could be wrong; TRBJ2-7 is a better fit for the DNA end. Germline V gives CDR1 ENHRY, CDR2 SYGVKD. This CDR3 spans 14 amino acids. The CDR3 reads CAIGNGGRVYEQYF. In DNA, the CDR3 is TGTGCCATCGGAAACGGGGGGAGGGTCTACGAGCAGTACTTC.

V and J are TRBV6-1 and TRBJ1-1, with D uncertain. The ends were cut back, 3 bases at V and 11 bases at J, with 13 bases in the middle. Germline CDR1 and CDR2: MNHNS and SASEGT. The CDR3 sequence is 12 residues long. This CDR3 reads CASSEPPFRAFF. For the CDR3, the DNA is TGTGCCAGCAGTGAGCCACCTTTCCGGGCTTTCTTT.

A few counts support this clone. This chain links TRBV7-9 with TRBJ2-3; maybe TRBD1 (6 bases). Germline CDR1 SEHNR, CDR2 FQNEAQ (reference sequence). CDR3 length: 13 amino acids. V dropped 6 bases and J dropped 1 base, with 8 bases sitting between them. CDR3 protein: CASSRQGTDTQYF. The CDR3 coding sequence is TGTGCCAGCAGTAGACAGGGCACAGATACGCAGTATTTT. The whole variable domain, remainder taken from reference TRBV7-9 and TRBJ2-3, is DTGVSQNPRHKITKRGQNVTFRCDPISEHNRLYWYRQTLGQGPEFLTYFQNEAQLEKSRLLSDRFSAERPKGSFSTLEIQRTEQGDSAMYLCASSRQGTDTQYFGPGTRLTVL.

The chain carries TRBV6-1 and TRBJ2-1, with 9 bases identical to TRBD2. CDR3 length: 15 amino acids. Trimming took 4 bases from V and 7 from J; bases not matched to a gene: 8. Per germline, CDR1 MNHNS and CDR2 SASEGT. CDR3 DNA: TGTGCCAGCAGTGGAAGCGGGAGGCTAACAAATGAGCAGTTCTTC. This codes for CASSGSGRLTNEQFF.

The V call is TRBV7-9, the J call TRBJ2-1; maybe TRBD2 (5 bases). The CDR3 length is 15 residues. V was cut by 2 bases and J by 2 bases, with 10 bases left in between. Germline CDR1 reads SEHNR; CDR2 reads FQNEAQ (reference sequence). The CDR3 DNA reads TGTGCCAGCAGCTTACCGGGGAGCCCCTACAATGAGCAGTTCTTC. Translated, it gives CASSLPGSPYNEQFF.

V gene TRBV4-1 combines with J gene TRBJ1-3; TRBD1 agrees at 8 bases. CDR1 and CDR2 from the germline V gene are MGHRA and YSYEKL. This CDR3 contains 17 residues. J was trimmed by 0 bases and V by 4 bases; bases with no gene match: 8. Here the CDR3 DNA reads TGCGCCAGCAGCCCAGCGACAGGGGTTCCCTCTGGAAACACCATATATTTT. Encoded protein: CASSPATGVPSGNTIYF.

CDR3 DNA sequence: TGTGCCAGTCAGACTAGCGGGAGGGGCGATACGCAGTATTTT. Amino acid sequence: CASQTSGRGDTQYF. This sequence joins TRBV10-3 and TRBJ2-3; TRBD2 agrees at 14 bases. The CDR3 sequence is 14 residues long. V lost 10 bases, J lost 6 bases, and 6 bases stayed unmatched. Germline assignment: CDR1 ENHRY and CDR2 SYGVKD.

The chain uses TRBV27 and TRBJ1-2, with D possibly TRBD1 on 6 matching bases. CDR3 length equals 15 residues. In germline, CDR1 is MNHEY, CDR2 SMNVEV (reference sequence). V dropped 0 bases and J dropped 3 bases, with 11 bases sitting between them. The CDR3 loop reads CASSLSRTEDYGYTF. The CDR3 nucleotides read TGTGCCAGCAGTTTATCAAGGACAGAAGACTATGGCTACACCTTC.

This clone was counted only a few times. V is TRBV4-2 and J is TRBJ1-2; possible D gene TRBD1, 5 bases. Trimming stripped 1 base from V and 5 bases from J, with 17 bases between. CDR3 length: 16 amino acids. Germline loops: CDR1 LGHNA, CDR2 YNFKEQ. The CDR3, as DNA: TGTGCCAGCAGCCAAGTGGAGGGGCGCGTCCCTTATGGCTACACCTTC. Its protein product is CASSQVEGRVPYGYTF.

The chain has TRBV11-3 and TRBJ2-1; no reliable D call. Germline CDR1 is SGHNT and CDR2 is YENEEA. V lost 4 bases and J lost 7, with 17 bases in between. The CDR3 spans 15 residues. DNA of the CDR3: TGTGCCAGCAGCTCACGGGTCTCCTCAAGGAATGAGCAGTTCTTC. Encoded protein: CASSSRVSSRNEQFF.

This clone was seen more than once but under ten times. The J gene is TRBJ2-3, the V gene TRBV7-6; 14 bases align to TRBD2. V was pared by 5 bases and J by 1 base, with 2 bases of the junction left unmatched. The CDR3 has 16 residues. Per germline, CDR1 SGHVS and CDR2 FNYEAQ. This CDR3 is CASSPTSGGGTDTQYF. The CDR3 nucleotides are TGTGCCAGCAGCCCGACTAGCGGGGGGGGCACAGATACGCAGTATTTT.

This sequence joins TRBV27 and TRBJ2-1; TRBD2 matches at 10 bases. CDR3 length: 16 residues. Per germline, CDR1 MNHEY and CDR2 SMNVEV (reference sequence). J lost 8 bases, V lost 5 bases, and 12 bases had no gene match. The CDR3 reads CASSPTSGYRVDEQFF. CDR3 nucleotides: TGTGCCAGCAGTCCGACTAGCGGGTACCGGGTGGATGAGCAGTTCTTC.

This sequence joins TRBV18 and TRBJ2-3, with a possible D match to TRBD2 (5 bases). The germline CDR1 and CDR2 sequences are KGHSH and LQKENI. The CDR3 is 13 residues long. V was pared by 2 bases and J by 4 bases, with 7 bases between. Written as DNA, the CDR3 is TGTGCCAGCTCACCAACTAGTGCAGATACGCAGTATTTT. As protein: CASSPTSADTQYF.

V usage is TRBV21-1 and J usage is TRBJ1-2. TRBV21-1 is a recognized pseudogene. This CDR3 has 15 amino acids. CDR3 sequence: CASSNMGGAGYGYTF. CDR3 in DNA: TGTGCCAGCAGCAATATGGGGGGGGCGGGCTATGGCTACACCTTC.

The CDR3 here is CATGGRGQYF. The DNA for the CDR3 is TGTGCCACTGGCGGGAGGGGGCAGTACTTC. J is TRBJ2-7 and V is TRBV28, with 9 bases that match TRBD2. The germline gives CDR1 MDHEN, CDR2 SYDVKM. Unmatched junction bases numbered 4, after V lost 10 bases and J lost 9 bases. The CDR3 is made up of 10 amino acids.

The V gene is TRBV10-3, the J gene TRBJ1-5; D is undetermined. CDR1 is ENHRY and CDR2 is SYGVKD in the germline V gene. The CDR3 extends over 13 amino acids. Trimming pared 7 bases from V and 4 bases from J, leaving 11 bases between. CDR3 sequence reads: CAITRAANQPQHF. The CDR3 region has the DNA TGTGCCATCACGCGGGCAGCTAATCAGCCCCAGCATTTT.

The chain employs TRBV2 and TRBJ2-3; TRBD2 matches 9 bases. The germline CDR1 and CDR2 sequences are SNHLY and FYNNEI. The length of the CDR3 is 16 residues. V gave up 6 bases and J gave up 4 bases; unmatched junction bases: 11. CDR3 bases: TGTGCCAGCAGGGCAAGAGGCGGGAGGGCGTCAGATACGCAGTATTTT. Translation gives CASRARGGRASDTQYF.

J is TRBJ2-7 and V is TRBV2, with D tentatively TRBD1 (6 bases). V was pared by 4 bases and J by 4 bases, with 11 bases between. CDR3 length equals 13 residues. Germline CDR1 and CDR2: SNHLY and FYNNEI. This chain's CDR3 is CASSVDRLYEQYF. Written as DNA, the CDR3 is TGTGCCAGCAGTGTTGACAGGTTGTACGAGCAGTACTTC.

This clone was found a few times. The J gene is TRBJ2-7, the V gene TRBV6-5, with D possibly matching TRBD1 (6 bases). The CDR3 contains 13 residues. Trimming removed 5 bases at V and 2 bases at J, with 10 bases between. CDR1 MNHEY and CDR2 SVGAGI come from the germline V gene. The CDR3 protein is CASSGNRAYEQYF. Here the CDR3 DNA reads TGTGCCAGCAGTGGTAACAGGGCCTACGAGCAGTACTTC.

The CDR3: CASSSGQGSPLHF. The CDR3 DNA sequence: TGCGCCAGCAGCAGCGGACAGGGTTCACCCCTCCACTTT. The genes are TRBV5-1 and TRBJ1-6; 8 positions match TRBD1. V shed 4 bases, J shed 9 bases, and the junction held 3 bases outside the gene matches. Germline V gene sequence: CDR1 SGHRS, CDR2 YFSETQ. The CDR3 totals 13 residues. The full variable domain, its missing parts supplied by reference TRBV5-1 and TRBJ1-6, is KAGVTQTPRYLIKTRGQQVTLSCSPISGHRSVSWYQQTPGQGLQFLFEYFSETQRNKGNFPGRFSGRQFSNSRSEMNVSTLELGDSALYLCASSSGQGSPLHFGNGTRLTVT.

DNA for the CDR3: TGTGCCAGCAGTGTAGCGGAGCGAGGGACGCAGTATTTT. Protein sequence: CASSVAERGTQYF. The chain has TRBV6-4 and TRBJ2-3; tentative D call: TRBD2 (6 bases). The CDR3 is 13 residues long. In germline, CDR1 is MRHNA, CDR2 SNTAGT. V shed 4 bases and J shed 9 bases, with 14 bases lying between them.